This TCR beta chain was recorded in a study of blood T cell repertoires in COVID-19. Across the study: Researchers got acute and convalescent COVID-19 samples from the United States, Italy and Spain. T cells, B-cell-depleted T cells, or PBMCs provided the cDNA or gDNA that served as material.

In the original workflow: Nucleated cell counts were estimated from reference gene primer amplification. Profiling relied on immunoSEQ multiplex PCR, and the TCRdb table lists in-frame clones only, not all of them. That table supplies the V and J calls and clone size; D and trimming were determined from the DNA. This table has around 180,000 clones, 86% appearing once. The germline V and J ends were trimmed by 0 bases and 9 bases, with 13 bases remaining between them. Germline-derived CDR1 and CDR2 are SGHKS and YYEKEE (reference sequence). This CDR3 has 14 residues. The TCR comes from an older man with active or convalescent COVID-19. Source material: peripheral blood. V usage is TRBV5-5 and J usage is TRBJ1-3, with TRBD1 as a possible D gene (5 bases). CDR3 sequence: CASSLDGGLGTIYF. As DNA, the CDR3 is TGTGCCAGCAGCTTGGATGGGGGACTGGGCACCATATATTTT.